This TCR beta chain was identified in a study of blood T cells in healthy people across ages. This clonotype was detected a few times. J was trimmed by 0 bases and V by 2 bases; bases with no gene match: 2. The CDR3 contains 14 residues. Germline V gene lookup returns CDR1 SQVTM and CDR2 ANQGSEA. Caucasian individuals from Russia who were healthy and aged about 6 to 95 acted as donors. Primed by a sample-barcoded 5' primer and a J-beta primer mix, a second PCR proceeded for roughly 6 to 12 cycles. Each CDR3 protein is one row after TCRdb ran MiXCR on the 5' RACE reads. This table holds around 990,000 distinct CDR3 sequences, about 25% found once. The same data also contributed to another study, on T cells of mothers and their children. That paper adds: The study obtained over 9.5 million TCR beta CDR3 reads per mother and around 3 million per child. Within related and unrelated pairs, thymic selection shapes TCR recombination output in a similar way.

Material: blood. This receptor was identified in a girl aged 2-10 years in good health. The V call is TRBV29-1, the J call TRBJ2-7; 9 nucleotides align to TRBD2. Here the CDR3 reads CSVERLADSYEQYF. CDR3 DNA: TGCAGCGTTGAAAGACTAGCGGACTCCTACGAGCAGTACTTC.